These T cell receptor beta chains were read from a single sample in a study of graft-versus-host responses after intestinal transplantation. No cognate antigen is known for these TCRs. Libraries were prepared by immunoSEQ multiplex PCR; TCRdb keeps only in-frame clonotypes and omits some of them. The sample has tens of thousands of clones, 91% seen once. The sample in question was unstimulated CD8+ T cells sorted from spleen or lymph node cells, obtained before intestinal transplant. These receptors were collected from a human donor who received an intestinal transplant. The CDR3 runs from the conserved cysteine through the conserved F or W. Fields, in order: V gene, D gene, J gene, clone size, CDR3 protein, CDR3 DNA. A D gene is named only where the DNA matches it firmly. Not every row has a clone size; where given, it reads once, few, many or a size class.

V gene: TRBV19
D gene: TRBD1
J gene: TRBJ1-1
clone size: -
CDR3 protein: CASSMGDRLNTEAFF
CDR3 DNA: TGTGCCAGTAGTATGGGGGACAGGTTGAACACTGAAGCTTTCTTT

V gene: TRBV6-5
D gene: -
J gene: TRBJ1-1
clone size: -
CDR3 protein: CASSIGPNTGTEAFF
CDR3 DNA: TGTGCCAGCAGTATCGGGCCCAACACGGGGACTGAAGCTTTCTTT

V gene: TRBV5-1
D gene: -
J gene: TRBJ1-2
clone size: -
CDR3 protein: CASSSDMGPQEDGYTF
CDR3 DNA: TGCGCCAGCAGCTCGGACATGGGCCCCCAAGAGGATGGCTACACCTTC

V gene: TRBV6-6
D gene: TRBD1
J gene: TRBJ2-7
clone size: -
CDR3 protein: CASSQQGAREQYF
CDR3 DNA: TGTGCCAGCAGTCAACAGGGGGCTCGAGAGCAGTACTTC

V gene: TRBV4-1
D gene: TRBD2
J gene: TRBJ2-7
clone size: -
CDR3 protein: CASSQQTSGISSYEQYF
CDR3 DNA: TGCGCCAGCAGCCAACAGACTAGCGGGATCAGCTCCTACGAGCAGTACTTC

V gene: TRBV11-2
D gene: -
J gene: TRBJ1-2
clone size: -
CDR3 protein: CASSLSGKNYGYTF
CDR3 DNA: TGTGCCAGCAGCTTATCAGGGAAGAACTATGGCTACACCTTC

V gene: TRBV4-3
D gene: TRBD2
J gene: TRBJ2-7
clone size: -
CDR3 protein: CASSQDQTGLAGIYEQYF
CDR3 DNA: TGCGCCAGCAGCCAAGATCAAACAGGGCTAGCGGGGATCTACGAGCAGTACTTC

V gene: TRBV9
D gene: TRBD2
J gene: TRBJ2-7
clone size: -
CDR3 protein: CASSVGGDAYEQYF
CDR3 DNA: TGTGCCAGCAGCGTTGGGGGGGATGCCTACGAGCAGTACTTC

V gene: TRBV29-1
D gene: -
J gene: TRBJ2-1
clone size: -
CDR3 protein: CSVEDRTGVSYNEQFF
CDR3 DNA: TGCAGCGTTGAAGATCGGACGGGGGTTTCCTACAATGAGCAGTTCTTC

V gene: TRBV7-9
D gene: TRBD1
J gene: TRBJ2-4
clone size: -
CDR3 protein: CASSLDRDLNIFQYF
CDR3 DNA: TGTGCCAGCAGCCTCGACAGGGATTTGAACATTTTTCAGTACTTC

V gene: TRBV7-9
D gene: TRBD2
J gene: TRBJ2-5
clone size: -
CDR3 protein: CASELAGKETQYF
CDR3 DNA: TGTGCCAGCGAACTAGCGGGGAAAGAGACCCAGTACTTC

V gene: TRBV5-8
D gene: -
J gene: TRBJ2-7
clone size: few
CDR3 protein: CASSSRGSSYEQYF
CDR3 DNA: TGTGCCAGCAGCTCCCGGGGGAGCTCCTACGAGCAGTACTTC

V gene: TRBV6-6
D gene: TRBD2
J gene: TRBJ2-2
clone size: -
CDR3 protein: CASSWGAGLATGELFF
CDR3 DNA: TGTGCCAGCAGTTGGGGGGCGGGACTAGCGACCGGGGAGCTGTTTTTT

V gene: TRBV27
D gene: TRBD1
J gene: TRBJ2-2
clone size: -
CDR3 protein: CASSSLQGAGGELFF
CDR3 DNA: TGTGCCAGCAGTTCGTTGCAGGGGGCCGGCGGGGAGCTGTTTTTT

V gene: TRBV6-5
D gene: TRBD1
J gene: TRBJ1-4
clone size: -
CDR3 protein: CASQDRGNEKLFF
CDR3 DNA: TGTGCCAGCCAGGACAGGGGGAATGAAAAACTGTTTTTT

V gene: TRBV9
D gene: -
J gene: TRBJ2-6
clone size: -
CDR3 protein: CASSVNGANVLTF
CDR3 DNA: TGTGCCAGCAGCGTCAATGGGGCCAACGTCCTGACTTTC

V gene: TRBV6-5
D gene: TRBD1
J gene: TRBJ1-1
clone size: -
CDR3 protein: CASSPGQGSNTEAFF
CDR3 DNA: TGTGCCAGCAGTCCGGGACAGGGGTCGAACACTGAAGCTTTCTTT

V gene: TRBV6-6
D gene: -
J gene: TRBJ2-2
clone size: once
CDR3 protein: CASSEDSLNTGELFF
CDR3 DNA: TGTGCCAGCAGCGAGGACAGCCTGAACACCGGGGAGCTGTTTTTT

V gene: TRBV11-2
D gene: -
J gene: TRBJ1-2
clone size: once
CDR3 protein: CASSPPGHLNYGYTF
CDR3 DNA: TGTGCCAGCAGCCCCCCCGGACACTTAAACTATGGCTACACCTTC

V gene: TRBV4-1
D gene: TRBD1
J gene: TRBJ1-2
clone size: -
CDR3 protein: CASSPGRGGQMGGYTF
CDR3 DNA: TGCGCCAGCAGCCCGGGACGGGGGGGACAGATGGGTGGCTACACCTTC

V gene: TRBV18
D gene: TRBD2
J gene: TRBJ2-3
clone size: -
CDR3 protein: CASSPGTSGGRGTDTQYF
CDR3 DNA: TGTGCCAGCTCACCCGGGACTAGCGGGGGCCGAGGCACAGATACGCAGTATTTT

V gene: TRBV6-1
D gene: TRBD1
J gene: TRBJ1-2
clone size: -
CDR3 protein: CASSGRQGLNYGYTF
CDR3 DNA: TGTGCCAGCAGTGGTAGACAGGGGCTTAACTATGGCTACACCTTC

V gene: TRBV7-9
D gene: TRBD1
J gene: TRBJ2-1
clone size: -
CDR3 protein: CASSLGTGGNEQFF
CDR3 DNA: TGTGCCAGCAGCCTAGGGACAGGGGGAAATGAGCAGTTCTTC

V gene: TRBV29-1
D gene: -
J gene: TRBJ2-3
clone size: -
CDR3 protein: CSVTGTSTDTQYF
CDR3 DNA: TGCAGCGTGACAGGGACTAGCACAGATACGCAGTATTTT

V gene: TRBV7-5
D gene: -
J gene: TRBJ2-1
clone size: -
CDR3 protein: CARSPSQGIRAYNEQFF
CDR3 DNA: TGTGCCAGAAGCCCCTCACAGGGGATAAGGGCCTACAATGAGCAGTTCTTC

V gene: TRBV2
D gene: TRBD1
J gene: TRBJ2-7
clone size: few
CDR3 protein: CASSSPGTGLSEQYF
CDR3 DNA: TGTGCCAGCAGTTCCCCCGGGACAGGGCTATCCGAGCAGTACTTC

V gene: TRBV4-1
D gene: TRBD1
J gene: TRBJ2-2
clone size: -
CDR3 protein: CASSQTGSTGELFF
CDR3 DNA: TGCGCCAGCAGCCAGACAGGGTCAACCGGGGAGCTGTTTTTT

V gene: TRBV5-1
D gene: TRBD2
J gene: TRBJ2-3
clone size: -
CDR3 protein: CASSFSGSDTQYF
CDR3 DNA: TGCGCCAGCAGCTTTAGCGGGAGCGATACGCAGTATTTT

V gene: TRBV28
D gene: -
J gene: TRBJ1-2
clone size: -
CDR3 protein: CASSLLLVNYGYTF
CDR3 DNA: TGTGCCAGCAGTTTACTCCTAGTTAACTATGGCTACACCTTC

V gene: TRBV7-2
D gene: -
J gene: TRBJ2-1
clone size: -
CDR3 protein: CAWGRDNEQFF
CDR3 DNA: TGTGCCTGGGGCCGGGACAATGAGCAGTTCTTC

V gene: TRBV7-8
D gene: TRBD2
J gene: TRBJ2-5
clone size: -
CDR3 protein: CASSLARVAGVVGSKETQYF
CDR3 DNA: TGTGCCAGCAGCTTAGCGAGGGTAGCGGGAGTTGTCGGGAGTAAAGAGACCCAGTACTTC

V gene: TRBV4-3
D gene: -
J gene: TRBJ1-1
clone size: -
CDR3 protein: CASSHLGRNTEAFF
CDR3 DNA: TGCGCCAGCAGCCATCTTGGCAGGAACACTGAAGCTTTCTTT

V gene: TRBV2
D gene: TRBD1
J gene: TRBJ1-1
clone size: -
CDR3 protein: CASSESTGMNTEAFF
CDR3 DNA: TGTGCCAGCAGTGAATCGACAGGGATGAACACTGAAGCTTTCTTT

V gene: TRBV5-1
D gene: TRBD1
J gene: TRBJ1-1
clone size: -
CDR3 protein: CASSLDPGQGPAEAFF
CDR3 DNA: TGCGCCAGCAGCTTGGACCCGGGACAGGGGCCAGCTGAAGCTTTCTTT

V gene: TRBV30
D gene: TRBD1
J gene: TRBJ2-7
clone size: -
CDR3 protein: CACYRGGHDEQYF
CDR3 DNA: TGTGCCTGTTACCGAGGGGGCCACGACGAGCAGTACTTC

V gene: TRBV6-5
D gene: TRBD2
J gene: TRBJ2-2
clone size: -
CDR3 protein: CASSLSGGLGTGELFF
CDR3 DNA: TGTGCCAGCAGTTTATCGGGGGGATTGGGCACCGGGGAGCTGTTTTTT

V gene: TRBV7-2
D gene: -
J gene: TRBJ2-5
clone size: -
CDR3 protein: CASSNRGEETQYF
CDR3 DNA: TGTGCCAGCAGCAATCGGGGTGAAGAGACCCAGTACTTC

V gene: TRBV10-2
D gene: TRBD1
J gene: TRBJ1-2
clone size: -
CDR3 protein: CASSNRGRAMDYGYTF
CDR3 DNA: TGCGCCAGCTCAAACAGGGGCCGCGCGATGGACTATGGCTACACCTTC

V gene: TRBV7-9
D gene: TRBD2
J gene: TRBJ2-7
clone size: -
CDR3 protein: CASSSSLSGGDSYEQYF
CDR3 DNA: TGTGCCAGCAGCTCCTCACTTAGCGGGGGCGATTCCTACGAGCAGTACTTC

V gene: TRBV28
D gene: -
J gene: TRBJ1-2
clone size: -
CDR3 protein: CASSLLLRSGARGYTF
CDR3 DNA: TGTGCCAGCAGTTTGCTCTTACGATCAGGGGCGCGGGGCTACACCTTC

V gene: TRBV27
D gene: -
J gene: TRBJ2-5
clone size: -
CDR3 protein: CASSFGGGTQYF
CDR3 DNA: TGTGCCAGCAGTTTCGGGGGAGGGACCCAGTACTTC

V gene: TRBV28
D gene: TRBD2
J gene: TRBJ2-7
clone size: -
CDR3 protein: CASSPTSGSYEQYF
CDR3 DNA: TGTGCCAGCAGCCCGACTAGCGGGAGTTACGAGCAGTACTTC

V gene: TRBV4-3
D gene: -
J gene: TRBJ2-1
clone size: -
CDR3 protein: CASSQEPGDSYNEQFF
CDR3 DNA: TGCGCCAGCAGCCAAGAACCAGGGGACTCCTACAATGAGCAGTTCTTC

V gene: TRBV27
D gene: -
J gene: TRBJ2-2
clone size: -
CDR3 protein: CASSSPGWELFF
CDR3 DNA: TGTGCCAGCAGTTCCCCAGGGTGGGAGCTGTTTTTT

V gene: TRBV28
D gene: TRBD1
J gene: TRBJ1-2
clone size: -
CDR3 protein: CASSSPRQGDYYGYTF
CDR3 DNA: TGTGCCAGCAGTTCCCCCCGACAGGGGGATTACTATGGCTACACCTTC

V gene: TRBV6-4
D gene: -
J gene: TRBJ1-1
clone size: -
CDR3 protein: CASSDRVLRRTEAFF
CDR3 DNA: TGTGCCAGCAGTGACCGGGTTCTTCGGCGCACTGAAGCTTTCTTT

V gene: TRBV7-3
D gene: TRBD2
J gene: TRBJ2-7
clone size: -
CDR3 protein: CASSLRLWGLGGRYVSYEQYF
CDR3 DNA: TGTGCCAGCAGCTTAAGGCTTTGGGGACTAGGGGGAAGGTATGTATCCTACGAGCAGTACTTC

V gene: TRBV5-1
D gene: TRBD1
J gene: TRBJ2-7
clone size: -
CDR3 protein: CASSFRTGEAYEQYF
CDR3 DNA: TGCGCCAGCAGCTTCCGGACAGGGGAGGCGTACGAGCAGTACTTC

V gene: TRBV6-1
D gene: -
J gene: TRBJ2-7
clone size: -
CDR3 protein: CASSEQGSYEQYF
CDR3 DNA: TGTGCCAGCAGTGAACAGGGGTCCTACGAGCAGTACTTC

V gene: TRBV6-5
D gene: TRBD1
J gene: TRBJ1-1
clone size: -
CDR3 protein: CAGSQGQLNTEAFF
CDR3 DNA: TGTGCCGGCAGTCAGGGACAGCTGAACACTGAAGCTTTCTTT

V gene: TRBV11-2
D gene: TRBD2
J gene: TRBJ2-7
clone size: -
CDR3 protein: CASSTHLGGGSPYEQYF
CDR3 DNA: TGTGCCAGCAGCACCCACCTGGGGGGGGGATCCCCCTACGAGCAGTACTTC

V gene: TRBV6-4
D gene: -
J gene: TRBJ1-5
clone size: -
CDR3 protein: CASIGGRDDQPQHF
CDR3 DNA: TGTGCCAGCATCGGGGGGAGGGATGATCAGCCCCAGCATTTT

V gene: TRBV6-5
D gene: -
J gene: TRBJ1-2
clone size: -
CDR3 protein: CASSYTGGVYGYTF
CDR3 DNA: TGTGCCAGCAGTTACACGGGGGGGGTCTATGGCTACACCTTC

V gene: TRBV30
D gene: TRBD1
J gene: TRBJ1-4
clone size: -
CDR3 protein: CAWSVLNRGSNEKLFF
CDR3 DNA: TGTGCCTGGAGTGTACTGAACAGGGGATCGAATGAAAAACTGTTTTTT

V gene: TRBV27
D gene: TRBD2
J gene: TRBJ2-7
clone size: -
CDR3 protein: CASSIAGSTYEQYF
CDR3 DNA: TGTGCCAGCAGCATAGCGGGGAGTACCTACGAGCAGTACTTC

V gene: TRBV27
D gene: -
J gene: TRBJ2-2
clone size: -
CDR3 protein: CASSLFRGSGELFF
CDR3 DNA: TGTGCCAGCAGTTTATTTCGGGGTTCCGGGGAGCTGTTTTTT